A selection of T cell receptor beta chains follows, all from one sample in a study of blood T cell repertoires in COVID-19. The method was immunoSEQ multiplex PCR; TCRdb's version includes in-frame clones alone and lacks a portion of them. Among over 200,000 clones, approximately 91% were seen once, and the ten largest hold 4% to 5.5%. The sequenced sample was peripheral blood. The receptors shown here come from a woman aged 40 to 55 with acute or convalescent COVID-19. Both conserved end residues are part of each CDR3. A D gene is named only where the DNA matches it firmly. Expanded clones get a size class; other rows say once, few or many, or leave the size out.

CDR3nt: TGTGCCATCTTAGGACAGGGAGATGAAGCTTTCTTT; CDR3aa: CAILGQGDEAFF; abundance: once; j_gene: TRBJ1-1; v_gene: TRBV12-3/TRBV12-4; d_gene: TRBD1
CDR3nt: TGTGCCAGCAGTCTCAATGAGCAGTTCTTC; CDR3aa: CASSLNEQFF; abundance: NA; j_gene: TRBJ2-1; v_gene: TRBV12-3/TRBV12-4; d_gene: NA
CDR3nt: TGTGCCAGCACGACAGGGTTTGAGGGCTACACCTTC; CDR3aa: CASTTGFEGYTF; abundance: NA; j_gene: TRBJ1-2; v_gene: TRBV12-3/TRBV12-4; d_gene: TRBD1
CDR3nt: TGTGCCAGCACCCAAAGGGGACAAGGTGGAAACACCATATATTTT; CDR3aa: CASTQRGQGGNTIYF; abundance: NA; j_gene: TRBJ1-3; v_gene: TRBV6-6; d_gene: NA
CDR3nt: TGTGCCAGCAGCCAATCGAGTCCGTCGCTGGAAAACATTCAGTACTTC; CDR3aa: CASSQSSPSLENIQYF; abundance: NA; j_gene: TRBJ2-4; v_gene: TRBV3-1/TRBV3-2; d_gene: NA
CDR3nt: TGCGCCAGCAGCGAGGGACAGGAGGGAAACACCATATATTTT; CDR3aa: CASSEGQEGNTIYF; abundance: NA; j_gene: TRBJ1-3; v_gene: TRBV5-1; d_gene: TRBD1
CDR3nt: TGTGCCACCAGTGATTTGCTAAGGACACGCGGGGACACTGAAGCTTTCTTT; CDR3aa: CATSDLLRTRGDTEAFF; abundance: NA; j_gene: TRBJ1-1; v_gene: TRBV24-1; d_gene: NA
CDR3nt: TGTGCCACCAGCAGTACGTATATCGGAGGCACCGGGGAGCTGTTTTTT; CDR3aa: CATSSTYIGGTGELFF; abundance: NA; j_gene: TRBJ2-2; v_gene: TRBV15; d_gene: NA
CDR3nt: TGTGCCAGCAGTTATTCCGAAACAGGGGCTAACTATGGCTACACCTTC; CDR3aa: CASSYSETGANYGYTF; abundance: NA; j_gene: TRBJ1-2; v_gene: TRBV6-6; d_gene: TRBD1
CDR3nt: TGTGCCAGTAGGTTGGAGCGGGGGACGCAGTATTTT; CDR3aa: CASRLERGTQYF; abundance: NA; j_gene: TRBJ2-3; v_gene: TRBV19; d_gene: TRBD2
CDR3nt: TGTGCTAGTGGTTCCCCGGGGGAGAGCTCCTACAATGAGCAGTTCTTC; CDR3aa: CASGSPGESSYNEQFF; abundance: NA; j_gene: TRBJ2-1; v_gene: TRBV12-5; d_gene: NA
CDR3nt: TGTGCCAGTAGTATCAAAAGCAATCAGCCCCAGCATTTT; CDR3aa: CASSIKSNQPQHF; abundance: once; j_gene: TRBJ1-5; v_gene: TRBV19; d_gene: NA
CDR3nt: TGTGCCAGCACCTTGGATGGAGCTAACTATGGCTACACCTTC; CDR3aa: CASTLDGANYGYTF; abundance: NA; j_gene: TRBJ1-2; v_gene: TRBV2; d_gene: NA
CDR3nt: TGTGCCAGCAGCCAAGATAGGGGTACGGGCTATGGCTACACCTTC; CDR3aa: CASSQDRGTGYGYTF; abundance: NA; j_gene: TRBJ1-2; v_gene: TRBV3-1/TRBV3-2; d_gene: NA
CDR3nt: TGTGCCAGCAGCCCCTCGGGGGGTTATGAAAAACTGTTTTTT; CDR3aa: CASSPSGGYEKLFF; abundance: NA; j_gene: TRBJ1-4; v_gene: TRBV7-9; d_gene: NA
CDR3nt: TGTGCCTGGAATGGGCAGGGGGCGAATGAGCAGTTCTTC; CDR3aa: CAWNGQGANEQFF; abundance: NA; j_gene: TRBJ2-1; v_gene: TRBV30; d_gene: TRBD1
CDR3nt: TGTGCCAGCAGCCGACAGGGGATCGGAAAAGAGACCCAGTACTTC; CDR3aa: CASSRQGIGKETQYF; abundance: NA; j_gene: TRBJ2-5; v_gene: TRBV5-4; d_gene: TRBD1
CDR3nt: TGTGCCAGCAGTTACTCCGGCCCAAGTCCTAGCGGCTACACCTTC; CDR3aa: CASSYSGPSPSGYTF; abundance: NA; j_gene: TRBJ1-2; v_gene: TRBV6-6; d_gene: NA
CDR3nt: TGTGCCAGCAGTCGCCCCGGGACTAACTACAATGAGCAGTTCTTC; CDR3aa: CASSRPGTNYNEQFF; abundance: NA; j_gene: TRBJ2-1; v_gene: TRBV6-2/TRBV6-3; d_gene: TRBD2
CDR3nt: TGCGCCAGCAGCTTGGGCCAGAACTCTCCTGCTAGTAGGGAAAAACTGTTTTTT; CDR3aa: CASSLGQNSPASREKLFF; abundance: NA; j_gene: TRBJ1-4; v_gene: TRBV5-1; d_gene: NA
CDR3nt: TGTGCCAGCAGTTCCGCGTCGTCTTTCCATTCACCCCTCCACTTT; CDR3aa: CASSSASSFHSPLHF; abundance: NA; j_gene: TRBJ1-6; v_gene: TRBV27; d_gene: NA
CDR3nt: TGTGCCTGGAGTGTATACGGTCCTCAACCCCTGCGCGACTCTGGCTACACCTTC; CDR3aa: CAWSVYGPQPLRDSGYTF; abundance: NA; j_gene: TRBJ1-2; v_gene: TRBV30; d_gene: NA
CDR3nt: TGCGCCAGCAGCTTGCAAGGGGGTAGCGATGGCTACACCTTC; CDR3aa: CASSLQGGSDGYTF; abundance: NA; j_gene: TRBJ1-2; v_gene: TRBV5-1; d_gene: NA